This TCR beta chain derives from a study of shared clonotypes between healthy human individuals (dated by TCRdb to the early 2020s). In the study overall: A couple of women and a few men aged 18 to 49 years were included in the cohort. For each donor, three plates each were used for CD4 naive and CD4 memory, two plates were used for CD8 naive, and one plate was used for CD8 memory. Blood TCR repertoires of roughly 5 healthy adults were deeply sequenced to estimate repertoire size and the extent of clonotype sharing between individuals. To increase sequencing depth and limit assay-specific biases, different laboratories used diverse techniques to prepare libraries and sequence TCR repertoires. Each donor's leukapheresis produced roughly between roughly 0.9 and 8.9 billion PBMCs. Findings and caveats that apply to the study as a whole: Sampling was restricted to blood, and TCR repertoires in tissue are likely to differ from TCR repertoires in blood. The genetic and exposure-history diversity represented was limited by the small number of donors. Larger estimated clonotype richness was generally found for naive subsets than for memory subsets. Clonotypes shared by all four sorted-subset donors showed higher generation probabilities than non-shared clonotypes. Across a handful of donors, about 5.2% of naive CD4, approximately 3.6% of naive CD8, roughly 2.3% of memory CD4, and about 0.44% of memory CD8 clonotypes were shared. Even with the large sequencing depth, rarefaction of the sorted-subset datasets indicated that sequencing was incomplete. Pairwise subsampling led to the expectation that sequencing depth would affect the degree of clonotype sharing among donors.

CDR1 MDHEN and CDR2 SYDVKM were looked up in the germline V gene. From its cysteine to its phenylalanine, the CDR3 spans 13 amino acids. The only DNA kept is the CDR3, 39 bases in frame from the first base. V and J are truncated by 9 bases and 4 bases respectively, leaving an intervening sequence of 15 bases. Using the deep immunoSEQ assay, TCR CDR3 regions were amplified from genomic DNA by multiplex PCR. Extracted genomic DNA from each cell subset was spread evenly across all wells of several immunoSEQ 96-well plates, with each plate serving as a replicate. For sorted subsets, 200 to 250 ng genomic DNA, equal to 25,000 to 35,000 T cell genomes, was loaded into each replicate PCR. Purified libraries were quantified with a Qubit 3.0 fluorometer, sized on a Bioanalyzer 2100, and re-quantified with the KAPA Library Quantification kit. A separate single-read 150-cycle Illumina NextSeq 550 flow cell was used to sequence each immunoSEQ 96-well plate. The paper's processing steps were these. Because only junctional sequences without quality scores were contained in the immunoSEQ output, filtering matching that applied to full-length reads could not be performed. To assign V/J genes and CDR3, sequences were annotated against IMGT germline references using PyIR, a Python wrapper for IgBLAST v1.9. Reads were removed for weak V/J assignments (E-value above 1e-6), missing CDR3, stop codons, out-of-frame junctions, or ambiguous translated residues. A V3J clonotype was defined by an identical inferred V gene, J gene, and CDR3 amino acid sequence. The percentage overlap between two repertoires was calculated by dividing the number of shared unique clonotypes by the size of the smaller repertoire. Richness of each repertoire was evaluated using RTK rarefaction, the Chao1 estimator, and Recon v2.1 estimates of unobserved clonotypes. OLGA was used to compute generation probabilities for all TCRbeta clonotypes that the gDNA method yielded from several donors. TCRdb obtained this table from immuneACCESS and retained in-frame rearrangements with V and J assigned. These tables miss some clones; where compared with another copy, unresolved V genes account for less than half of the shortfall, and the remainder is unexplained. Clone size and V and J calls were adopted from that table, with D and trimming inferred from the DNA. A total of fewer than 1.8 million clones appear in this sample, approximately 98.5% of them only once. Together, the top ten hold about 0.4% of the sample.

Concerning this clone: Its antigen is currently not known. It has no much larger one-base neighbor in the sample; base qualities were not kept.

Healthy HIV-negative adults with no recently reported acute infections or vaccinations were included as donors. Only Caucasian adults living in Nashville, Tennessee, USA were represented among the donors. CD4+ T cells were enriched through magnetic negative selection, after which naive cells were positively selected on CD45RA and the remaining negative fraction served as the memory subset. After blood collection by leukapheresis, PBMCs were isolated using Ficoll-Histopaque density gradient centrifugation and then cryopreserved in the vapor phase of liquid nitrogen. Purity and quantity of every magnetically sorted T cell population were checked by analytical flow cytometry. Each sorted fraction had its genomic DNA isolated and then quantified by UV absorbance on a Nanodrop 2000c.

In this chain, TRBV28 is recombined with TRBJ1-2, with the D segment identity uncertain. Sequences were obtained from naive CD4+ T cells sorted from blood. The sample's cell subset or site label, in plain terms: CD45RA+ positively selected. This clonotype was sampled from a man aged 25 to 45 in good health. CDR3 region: CASTSLAVYGYTF. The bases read TGTGCCAGTACCTCACTGGCAGTCTATGGCTACACCTTC.